In this sample, the clone carrying this TCR beta chain turned up many times. The antigen remains undetermined. Deletions cut 0 bases from V and 4 bases from J, with 3 bases between. CDR3 size: 11 residues. Germline V gene lookup returns CDR1 DFQATT and CDR2 SNEGSKA (reference sequence). Unique molecular identifiers were incorporated into the prepared TCRbeta library. TCRdb independently ran MiXCR on the PCR reads; one entry per CDR3 protein. The sample lists some 600,000 distinct CDR3 sequences; over 10% were seen once. These data belong to a study of T-cell reconstitution after alpha-beta-depleted transplantation in children. The study, taken as a whole, reports: Recipient T cells and thymic progenitors that survived gave rise to the high TCRbeta diversity observed at day 60 in some patients. When one year had passed after transplant, most T-cell counts and diversity came from newly produced T cells.

The TCR originated in a male patient younger than 18 who had a stem cell transplant for acute myeloid leukemia, so the T cells may come from the graft donor. The sample here was PBMCs, mostly from graft donor cells, taken 360 days after TCRalphabeta/CD19-depleted stem cell transplant. The chain employs TRBV20-1 and TRBJ2-5; D remains ambiguous. The CDR3 DNA follows: TGCAGTGCTAGAGATCGAGAGACCCAGTACTTC. This codes for CSARDRETQYF.